The source of this T cell receptor beta chain is a study of T cell repertoires in cytomegalovirus infection. Whole-study context: Selection of CMV epitopes for the study included recently identified HLA-C-restricted and well-studied HLA-B-restricted ones. The public TCR beta signatures pointed to both CMV infection and matching HLA type.

TCRdb analysed the reads with MiXCR anew, one entry per CDR3 protein. The data show approximately 110,000 distinct CDR3 sequences, around 31% seen once. Concerning this clonotype itself: Its antigen is still unknown.

Study-level points and caveats: Cumulative public TCR beta family frequency identified CMV carriers with the relevant HLA. CMV-specific TCR beta clonotypes restricted by HLA-C dominated the ex vivo response.

This material consisted of CD8+ T cells from cultured PBMCs, taken from culture after CMV antigen stimulation. This sequence originates from a human donor in good health (CMV status not recorded). Some clones in this sample may be carry-over from other donors' samples.

The CDR3 coding sequence is TGTGCCAGCAGTGAAAAACAGCGGGCATACACTGAAGCTTTCTTT. It yields the protein CASSEKQRAYTEAFF. This chain uses TRBV6-1 with TRBJ1-1; D remains ambiguous. Trimming pared 2 bases from V and 3 bases from J, leaving 13 bases between. CDR1 is MNHNS, CDR2 SASEGT, per germline. This CDR3 has 15 amino acids.